This T cell receptor (beta chain) originates from a study of T cells after yellow fever vaccination. Turning to the study itself: For low cell numbers, libraries were made with SMART-Seq v4 Ultra Low Input. Study conclusions and caveats: Weaker, the secondary response had a peak occurring faster, on day 5 versus 15. The booster response re-showed most primary clones: around 96% CD4, approximately 90% CD8.

V was cut by 7 bases and J by 0 bases, with 18 bases left in between. This CDR3 has 16 amino acids. By 5'RACE template switching, TCR cDNA was produced, with a universal primer site and UMIs added in the process. TCRdb ran MiXCR on the 5' RACE reads and lists one entry per CDR3 protein. The table has 250,000 to 400,000 distinct CDR3 sequences, 3.5% to 4.5% seen once. The table lists this clonotype with a few counts. Its antigen remains unknown. Sequencing used PBMCs, obtained 15 days after the yellow fever booster vaccination. The sequence came from a man younger than 35 who received the YFV17D yellow fever vaccine. The chain combines TRBV12-3 or TRBV12-4 with TRBJ1-1; maybe TRBD1 (6 bases). In DNA, the CDR3 is TGTGCCAGCATCCGACAGGCATGGGAGGTGAACACTGAAGCTTTCTTT. It translates to CASIRQAWEVNTEAFF.